This TCR beta chain was retrieved from a study of vaccination and CD4 T cells after COVID-19. Overall study: Overlapping spike peptides of SARS-CoV-2, HCoV-NL63, HCoV-OC43 and HCoV-229E stimulated the cells. Study-level points and caveats: Only post-vaccination samples contained a median approximately 86% of the reactive clones in convalescent patients.

Treatment indicated: roughly ten-day PBMC culture with coronavirus spike peptide pools or control peptides (ViraFEST assay). Convalescent patients tested SARS-CoV-2 PCR positive from March to December 2020, before Alpha, Beta and Delta emerged. Investigators isolated CD4+ T cells by negative selection after about 10 days of culture. This clonotype is labeled as medium-sized. Its antigen is unknown. The CDR3 consists of 16 residues. The V end was cut by 0 bases, the J end by 0 bases, with 15 bases between. The V gene's germline CDR1 is DFQATT and CDR2 SNEGSKA (reference sequence). The study sequenced cultured CD4+ T cell DNA using the Oncomine TCR Beta short-read assay. In TCRdb, the PCR reads were re-called with MiXCR into one record per CDR3 protein. Among some 6,600 distinct CDR3 sequences listed, roughly 22% were seen once.

The specimen was CD4+ T cells from blood, cultured in vitro, collected after SARS-CoV-2 vaccination. The chain recombines TRBV20-1 with TRBJ2-7; D unclear. This sequence originates from a human donor who had recovered from COVID-19. DNA of the CDR3: TGCAGTGCTAGAGACCCCGGCAGGCAGAGCTCCTACGAGCAGTACTTC. It translates to CSARDPGRQSSYEQYF.